The T cell receptor (beta chain) described here comes from a study of Ad26.COV2.S vaccination and SARS-CoV-2 variants. This clone appeared a few times. Stated treatment: 15 to 20 received Ad26.COV2.S at low or high dose, single or two shots; 5 received placebo; per-sample allocation not given. Material that was analyzed had been drawn on day 63 after the first vaccine or placebo injection. CDR1 and CDR2 from the germline V gene are MNHNS and SASEGT. V was shortened by 2 bases and J by 6 bases, with 13 bases between the two germline ends. The CDR3 consists of 14 residues. The protocol was immunoSEQ multiplex PCR, while the TCRdb copy is restricted to in-frame clones and leaves out a portion. The sample shows about 370,000 clones, 89% of them seen only once.

The chain carries TRBV6-1 and TRBJ1-2; D remains ambiguous. Sequenced material: peripheral blood, taken in a trial of Ad26.COV2.S vaccine versus placebo. The receptor was isolated from a person aged 18-65 years who received the Ad26.COV2.S COVID-19 vaccine or a placebo. The CDR3 sequence: CASSELAGLDGYTF. CDR3 coding DNA: TGTGCCAGCAGTGAATTGGCTGGTCTGGATGGCTACACCTTC.